This T cell receptor (beta chain) was retrieved from a study of T cells in localized non-small cell lung cancer. V lost 4 bases to trimming and J lost 7 bases, with 14 bases between them. CDR1 and CDR2 from the germline V gene are SGHTS and YDEGEE. The CDR3 extends over 14 amino acids. With respect to this clone: The antigen is not known.

Libraries were prepared by immunoSEQ multiplex PCR; TCRdb keeps only in-frame clonotypes and omits some of them. The profile shows more than 15,000 clones, about nine tenths of them singletons. Notes on the study in general: Uninvolved adjacent lung had the highest recorded T cell clonality, with tumor below it.

This clonotype was obtained from a female donor at least 60 years old with stage III squamous cell lung carcinoma. This chain uses TRBV5-8 with TRBJ1-4; D may be TRBD1 (5 bases). This material consisted of peripheral blood, taken before any cancer treatment. The CDR3: CASSRQQGSEKLFF. CDR3 DNA: TGTGCCAGCAGCCGACAGCAGGGCAGTGAAAAACTGTTTTTT.